These 19 T cell receptor beta chains share one sample of origin, sequenced in a study of blood T cell repertoires in COVID-19. The table came from immunoSEQ multiplex PCR; TCRdb's copy has only in-frame clones and leaves some out. The table includes 250,000 to 300,000 clones, roughly nine tenths detected once. Sequenced sample: peripheral blood. The receptors come from a woman in her 30s with COVID-19, enrolled during active disease.

This clone was found once. This sequence joins TRBV3-1 (or the pseudogene TRBV3-2) and TRBJ1-5, with a tentative D call TRBD1 (6 bases). The V and J ends lost 2 bases and 4 bases respectively, with 12 bases between them. Germline CDR1 is LGHDT and CDR2 is YNNKEL (reference sequence). CDR3 length: 15 residues. As DNA, the CDR3 is TGTGCCAGCAGCCAAAGGGGGGAGGGAAATCAGCCCCAGCATTTT. Amino acid sequence: CASSQRGEGNQPQHF.

The rearrangement links TRBV5-6 to TRBJ2-5; maybe TRBD2 (6 bases). The length of the CDR3 is 16 residues. V was shortened by 4 bases and J by 5 bases, with 21 bases between the two germline ends. Per germline, CDR1 SGHDT and CDR2 YYEEEE. The CDR3 region has the DNA TGTGCCAGCAGCCCGAGAGGGGAGGAGTGGAGGGAGACCCAGTACTTC. It codes for CASSPRGEEWRETQYF.

The chain couples TRBV28 to TRBJ1-5; D gene uncertain. The CDR3 contains 14 residues. Between the trimmed V and J ends, which lost 2 bases and 6 bases, there was a span of 11 bases. The germline CDR1 and CDR2 sequences are MDHEN and SYDVKM. CDR3 residues: CASSLEGGTQPQHF. In DNA, the CDR3 is TGTGCCAGCAGTTTAGAGGGAGGTACTCAGCCCCAGCATTTT.

The chain is built from TRBV19 and TRBJ2-7, with D possibly matching TRBD2 (6 bases). This CDR3 contains 16 residues. Between the trimmed V and J ends, which lost 3 bases and 3 bases, there was a span of 18 bases. Looked up from germline, CDR1 is LNHDA and CDR2 is SQIVND (reference sequence). As DNA, the CDR3 is TGTGCCAGTAGTATTTGGGCACGCGGGGCAGGCTACGAGCAGTACTTC. Translation: CASSIWARGAGYEQYF.

This sequence joins TRBV18 and TRBJ2-2; weak D call: TRBD1 (5 bases). The CDR3 is made up of 12 amino acids. Germline loops: CDR1 KGHSH, CDR2 LQKENI. Trimming took off 6 bases at V and 6 bases at J, with 8 bases between the two ends. CDR3 in DNA: TGTGCCAGCTCCCAGGGTTCCGGGGAGCTGTTTTTT. Translated: CASSQGSGELFF.

The gene calls are TRBV6-5 and TRBJ2-4, with 9 positions matching TRBD1. The trim removed 5 bases at V and 8 bases at J, leaving 7 bases unmatched. CDR3 size: 14 residues. The V gene's germline CDR1 is MNHEY and CDR2 SVGAGI. CDR3 sequence reads: CASSNHRQGDIQYF. CDR3 nucleotide sequence: TGTGCCAGCAGTAACCATCGACAGGGGGACATTCAGTACTTC.

This clone showed up just a few times. The rearrangement links TRBV2 to TRBJ2-2, with 11 bases identical to TRBD2. CDR1 and CDR2 (germline): SNHLY, FYNNEI. This CDR3 is 16 amino acids long. Trimming took 8 bases from V and 2 from J; bases not matched to a gene: 7. The DNA for the CDR3 is TGTGCCAGCTCGACTAGCGGGGCGCTAAACACCGGGGAGCTGTTTTTT. Translating it yields CASSTSGALNTGELFF.

The chain couples TRBV4-2 to TRBJ2-2; 7 bases agree with TRBD1. The CDR3 is 16 residues long. Germline V gene data show CDR1 as LGHNA and CDR2 as YNFKEQ. J was trimmed by 4 bases and V by 2 bases; bases with no gene match: 7. CDR3 bases: TGTGCCAGCAGCCAACCAAGCACAGGGGCCACCGGGGAGCTGTTTTTT. This codes for CASSQPSTGATGELFF.

This chain connects TRBV5-4 to TRBJ1-1, with TRBD1 as a possible D gene (5 bases). CDR3 length equals 16 residues. Germline values: CDR1 SGHNT, CDR2 YYREEE (reference sequence). With 4 bases removed from V and 2 bases from J, the gap between germline ends came to 18 bases. The CDR3 sequence: CASSPPGGFQNTEAFF. Written as DNA, the CDR3 is TGTGCCAGCAGCCCCCCTGGGGGGTTTCAAAACACTGAAGCTTTCTTT.

The chain is built from TRBV5-8 and TRBJ2-2; a weak D match, TRBD2 (5 bases). Trimming removed 4 bases from V and 4 bases from J, with 14 bases in between. Germline V gives CDR1 SGHTS, CDR2 YDEGEE. The CDR3 length is 15 residues. The CDR3 reads CASSRAGVSTGELFF. CDR3 DNA sequence: TGTGCCAGCAGCCGGGCCGGGGTCAGCACCGGGGAGCTGTTTTTT.

The chain carries TRBV7-9 and TRBJ1-1; no reliable D call. The germline CDR1 and CDR2 sequences are SEHNR and FQNEAQ (reference sequence). V was shortened by 4 bases and J by 1 base, with 13 bases between the two germline ends. The CDR3 totals 15 residues. In DNA form, the CDR3 reads TGTGCCAGCAGCTACCCGGCAGGTGGGAACACTGAAGCTTTCTTT. Translated, it gives CASSYPAGGNTEAFF.

This chain connects TRBV19 to TRBJ1-5; 10 bases align to TRBD1. This CDR3 has 19 residues. Germline-derived CDR1 and CDR2 are LNHDA and SQIVND (reference sequence). With 1 base clipped from V and 2 bases from J, the junction kept 11 bases outside the gene matches. The CDR3 DNA sequence: TGTGCCAGTAGTATAGTCTTGGGACAGGGGTCCAGGGGCAATCAGCCCCAGCATTTT. Protein sequence: CASSIVLGQGSRGNQPQHF.

This clone has only one observation. The gene calls are TRBV9 and TRBJ1-1, with TRBD1 identical over 8 bases. Trimming took 2 bases from V and 2 from J; bases not matched to a gene: 5. Germline CDR1 is SGDLS and CDR2 is YYNGEE. CDR3 length: 15 residues. DNA for the CDR3: TGTGCCAGCAGCGTTACTGGACAGGGAAACACTGAAGCTTTCTTT. It is translated as CASSVTGQGNTEAFF.

The chain carries TRBV7-9 and TRBJ2-6; maybe TRBD2 (5 bases). V gave up 4 bases and J gave up 0 bases, with 16 bases separating them. In germline, CDR1 is SEHNR, CDR2 FQNEAQ (reference sequence). This CDR3 region has 18 residues. The CDR3 DNA reads as TGTGCCAGCAGCTCGCCACCGGGGTTCTCCTCTGGGGCCAACGTCCTGACTTTC. Protein sequence: CASSSPPGFSSGANVLTF.

The rearrangement links TRBV29-1 to TRBJ2-7; D is possibly TRBD1 (5 bases). This CDR3 contains 12 residues. Germline CDR1 reads SQVTM; CDR2 reads ANQGSEA. The germline V and J ends were trimmed by 7 bases and 3 bases, with 13 bases remaining between them. The CDR3 is CSGVGDSYEQYF. The CDR3 nucleotides read TGCAGCGGTGTCGGCGACAGCTACGAGCAGTACTTC.

The chain joins TRBV2 to TRBJ2-7; 12 bases match TRBD2. The CDR3 extends over 11 amino acids. From germline, CDR1 is SNHLY and CDR2 FYNNEI. With 6 bases clipped from V and 10 bases from J, the junction kept 1 base outside the gene matches. For the CDR3, the DNA is TGTGCCAGCAGGACTAGCGGGGGACAGTACTTC. This gives the protein CASRTSGGQYF.

This clone was counted only a few times. The CDR3 bases are TGCGCCAGCAGCCAAGAAGCCATACTCGGACTTGGCGAGCAGTACTTC. Amino acids: CASSQEAILGLGEQYF. The chain employs TRBV4-1 and TRBJ2-7, with D possibly being TRBD2 (5 bases). Germline CDR1 is MGHRA and CDR2 is YSYEKL. CDR3 size: 16 residues. The V end lost 0 bases, the J end lost 6 bases, and 18 bases lay between the germline ends.

The chain has TRBV19 and TRBJ1-2, with TRBD1 as a possible D gene (6 bases). This CDR3 region has 13 residues. Trimming stripped 6 bases from V and 6 bases from J, with 14 bases between. Germline V lookup: CDR1 LNHDA, CDR2 SQIVND (reference sequence). CDR3 DNA sequence: TGTGCCAGTAGCTCAGGGGAGTGGAATGGCTACACCTTC. This translates into CASSSGEWNGYTF.

The CDR3 loop is CASNRQGATNQPQHF. Written as DNA, the CDR3 is TGTGCCAGTAATCGACAGGGGGCGACCAATCAGCCCCAGCATTTT. The rearrangement joins TRBV19 to TRBJ1-5; 10 bases line up with TRBD1. This CDR3 spans 15 amino acids. CDR1 and CDR2 (germline): LNHDA, SQIVND (reference sequence). After removal of 7 bases from V and 3 bases from J, the junction contained 6 bases not matched to a gene.